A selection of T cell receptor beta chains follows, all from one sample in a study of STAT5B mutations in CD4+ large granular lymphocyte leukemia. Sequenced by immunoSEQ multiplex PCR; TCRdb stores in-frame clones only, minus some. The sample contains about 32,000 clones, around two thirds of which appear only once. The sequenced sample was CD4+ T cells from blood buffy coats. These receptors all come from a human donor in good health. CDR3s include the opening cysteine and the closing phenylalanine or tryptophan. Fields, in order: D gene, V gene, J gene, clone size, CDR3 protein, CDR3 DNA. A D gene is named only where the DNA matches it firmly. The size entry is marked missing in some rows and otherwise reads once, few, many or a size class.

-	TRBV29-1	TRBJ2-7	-	CSVRLQGSEQYF	TGCAGCGTTCGCTTACAGGGTTCCGAGCAGTACTTC
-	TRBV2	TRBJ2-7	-	CASSDSTYEQYF	TGTGCCAGCAGTGACAGTACCTACGAGCAGTACTTC
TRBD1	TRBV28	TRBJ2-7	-	CASRPTGTGAHEQYF	TGTGCCAGCAGACCTACCGGGACAGGGGCTCACGAGCAGTACTTC
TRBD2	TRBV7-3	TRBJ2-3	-	CASSLLAGGNTQYF	TGTGCCAGCAGCCTATTAGCGGGGGGAAATACGCAGTATTTT
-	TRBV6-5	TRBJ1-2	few	CASSYDRLINYGYTF	TGTGCCAGCAGTTACGACAGGTTGATTAACTATGGCTACACCTTC
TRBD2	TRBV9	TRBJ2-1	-	CASSVEGTSNNEQFF	TGTGCCAGCAGCGTAGAGGGGACTAGTAACAATGAGCAGTTCTTC
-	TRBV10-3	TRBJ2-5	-	CAISETDGKETQYF	TGTGCCATCAGTGAGACGGACGGTAAAGAGACCCAGTACTTC
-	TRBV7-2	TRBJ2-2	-	CASSPIWGAKVAGELFF	TGTGCCAGCAGCCCGATCTGGGGGGCGAAGGTGGCCGGGGAGCTGTTTTTT
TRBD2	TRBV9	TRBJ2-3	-	CASSVLAGGPTDTQYF	TGTGCCAGCAGCGTATTGGCGGGGGGGCCCACAGATACGCAGTATTTT
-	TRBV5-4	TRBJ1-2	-	CASSLSTRERAF	TGTGCCAGCAGCTTATCGACCCGAGAGAGGGCGTTC
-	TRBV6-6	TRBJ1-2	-	CASSYSLADGYTF	TGTGCCAGCAGTTACAGCCTGGCGGATGGCTACACCTTC
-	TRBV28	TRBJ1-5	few	CASRPGRRNQPQHF	TGTGCCAGCCGACCAGGGCGCCGCAATCAGCCCCAGCATTTT
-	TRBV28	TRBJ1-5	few	CASSIGTNQPQHF	TGTGCCAGCAGCATCGGAACCAATCAGCCCCAGCATTTT
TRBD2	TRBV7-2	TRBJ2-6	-	CASSLVPPAGGLGANVLTF	TGTGCCAGCAGCCTTGTCCCTCCAGCGGGGGGGCTTGGGGCCAACGTCCTGACTTTC
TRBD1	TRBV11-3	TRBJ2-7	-	CASSLDQGVEQYF	TGTGCCAGCAGCTTAGATCAGGGGGTCGAGCAGTACTTC
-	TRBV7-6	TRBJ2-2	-	CASSPLVSNTGELFF	TGTGCCAGCAGCCCCCTTGTCTCGAACACCGGGGAGCTGTTTTTT
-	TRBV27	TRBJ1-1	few	CASSLLRGAGEAFF	TGTGCCAGCAGTTTATTGAGAGGGGCTGGTGAAGCTTTCTTT
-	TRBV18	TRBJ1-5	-	CASSPEQSNQPQHF	TGTGCCAGCTCACCGGAACAAAGCAATCAGCCCCAGCATTTT
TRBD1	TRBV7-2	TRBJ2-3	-	CASSRQGVSTDTQYF	TGTGCCAGCAGCCGACAGGGGGTTAGCACAGATACGCAGTATTTT
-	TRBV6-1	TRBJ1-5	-	CASSEGGYNQPQHF	TGTGCCAGCAGTGAAGGAGGGTACAATCAGCCCCAGCATTTT
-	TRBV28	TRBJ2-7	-	CASSLFPQTSYEQYF	TGTGCCAGCAGTTTATTTCCCCAGACAAGCTACGAGCAGTACTTC
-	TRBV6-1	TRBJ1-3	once	CAGGASSGNTIYF	TGTGCCGGGGGGGCGAGCTCTGGAAACACCATATATTTT
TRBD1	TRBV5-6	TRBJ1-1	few	CASSLLTGVRTEAFF	TGTGCCAGCAGCCTACTAACAGGGGTAAGGACTGAAGCTTTCTTT
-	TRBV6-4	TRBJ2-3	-	CASRAADTQYF	TGTGCCAGCAGAGCCGCAGATACGCAGTATTTT
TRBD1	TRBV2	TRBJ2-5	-	CASSILTGVAETQYF	TGTGCCAGCAGTATACTCACAGGGGTAGCAGAGACCCAGTACTTC
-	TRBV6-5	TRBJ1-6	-	CASSYVRHSPLHF	TGTGCCAGCAGTTACGTACGTCATTCACCCCTCCACTTT
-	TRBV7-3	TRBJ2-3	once	CASSPGTHPSTDTQYF	TGTGCCAGCAGCCCCGGGACACACCCTAGCACAGATACGCAGTATTTT
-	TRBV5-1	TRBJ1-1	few	CASSFPDGGGMNTEAFF	TGCGCCAGCAGCTTTCCGGACGGAGGGGGGATGAACACTGAAGCTTTCTTT
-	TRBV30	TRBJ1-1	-	CAWLQGPNTEAFF	TGTGCCTGGTTACAGGGCCCCAACACTGAAGCTTTCTTT